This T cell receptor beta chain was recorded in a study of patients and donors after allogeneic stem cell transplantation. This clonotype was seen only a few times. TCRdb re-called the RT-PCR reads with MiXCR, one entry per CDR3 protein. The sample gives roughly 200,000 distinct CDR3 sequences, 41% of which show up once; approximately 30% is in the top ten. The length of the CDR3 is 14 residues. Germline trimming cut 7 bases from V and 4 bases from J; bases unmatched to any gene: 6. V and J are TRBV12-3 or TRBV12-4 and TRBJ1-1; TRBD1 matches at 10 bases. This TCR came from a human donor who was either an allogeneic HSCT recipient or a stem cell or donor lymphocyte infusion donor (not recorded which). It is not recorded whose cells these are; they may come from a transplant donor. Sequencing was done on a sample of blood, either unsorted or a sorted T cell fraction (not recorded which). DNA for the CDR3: TGTGCCAGCAACCCGGGACAGGGGTCCACTGAAGCTTTCTTT. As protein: CASNPGQGSTEAFF.